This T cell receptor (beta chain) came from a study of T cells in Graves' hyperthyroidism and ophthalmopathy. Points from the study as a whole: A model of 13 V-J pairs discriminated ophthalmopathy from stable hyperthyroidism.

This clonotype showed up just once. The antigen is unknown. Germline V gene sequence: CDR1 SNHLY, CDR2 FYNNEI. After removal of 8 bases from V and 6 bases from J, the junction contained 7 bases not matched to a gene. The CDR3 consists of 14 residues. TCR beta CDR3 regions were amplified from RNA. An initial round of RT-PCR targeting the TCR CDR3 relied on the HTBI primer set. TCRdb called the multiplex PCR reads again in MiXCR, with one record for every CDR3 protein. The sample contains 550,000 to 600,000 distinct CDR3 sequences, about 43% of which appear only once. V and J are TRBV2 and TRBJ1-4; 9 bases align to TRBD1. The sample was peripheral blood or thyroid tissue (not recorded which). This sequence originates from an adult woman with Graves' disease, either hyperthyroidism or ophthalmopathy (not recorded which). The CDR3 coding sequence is TGTGCCAGCTCCCGGACAGGGGTCGATGAAAAACTGTTTTTT. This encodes CASSRTGVDEKLFF.